The entry below describes one T cell receptor beta chain. The data were taken from a study of technical replicates of blood from a few donors. Germline CDR1 is DFQATT and CDR2 is SNEGSKA (reference sequence). Trimming shortened V by 3 bases and J by 8 bases, and 10 bases separated the two germline ends. CDR3 length: 11 residues. Data came from immunoSEQ multiplex PCR; TCRdb stores just in-frame clones and leaves some out. The sample has 70,000 to 75,000 clones; 95% are singletons. The chain employs TRBV20-1 and TRBJ1-2, with D unclear. The TCR originated in a human donor in good health. The sample consisted of T cells isolated from PBMCs. The CDR3 region is CSARSGEGYTF. The DNA of the CDR3 is TGCAGTGCTAGGAGTGGGGAGGGCTACACCTTC.